This TCR beta chain was identified during a study of patients and donors after allogeneic stem cell transplantation. CDR3 length: 14 amino acids. After removal of 6 bases from V and 10 bases from J, the junction contained 14 bases not matched to a gene. Germline V gene data show CDR1 as SQVTM and CDR2 as ANQGSEA. TCRdb re-called the RT-PCR reads through MiXCR, storing one row per CDR3 protein. The table has some 880,000 distinct CDR3 sequences, under 20% seen once; the top ten hold around 6%. The TCR sequence derives from a human donor who was either an allogeneic HSCT recipient or a stem cell or donor lymphocyte infusion donor (not recorded which). It is not recorded whose cells these are; they may come from a transplant donor. The sample consisted of blood, either unsorted or a sorted T cell fraction (not recorded which). The chain combines TRBV29-1 with TRBJ2-1, with 8 bases matching TRBD1. The CDR3 DNA reads as TGCAGCGTCCCCTCGGACAGGGTATTAGGAGAGCAGTTCTTC. It is translated as CSVPSDRVLGEQFF.